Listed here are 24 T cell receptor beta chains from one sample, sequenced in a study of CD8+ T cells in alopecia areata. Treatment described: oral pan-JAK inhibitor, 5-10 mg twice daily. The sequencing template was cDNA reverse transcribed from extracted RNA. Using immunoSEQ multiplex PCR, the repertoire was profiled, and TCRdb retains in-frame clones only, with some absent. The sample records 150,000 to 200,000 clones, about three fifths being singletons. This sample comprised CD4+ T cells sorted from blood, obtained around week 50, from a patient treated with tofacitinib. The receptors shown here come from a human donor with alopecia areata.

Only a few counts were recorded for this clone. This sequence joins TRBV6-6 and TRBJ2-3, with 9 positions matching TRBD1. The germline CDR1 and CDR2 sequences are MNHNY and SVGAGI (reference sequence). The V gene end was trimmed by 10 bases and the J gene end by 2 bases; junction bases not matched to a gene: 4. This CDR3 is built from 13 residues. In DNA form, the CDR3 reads TGTGCCACCGACAGGGGGAACACAGATACGCAGTATTTT. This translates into CATDRGNTDTQYF.

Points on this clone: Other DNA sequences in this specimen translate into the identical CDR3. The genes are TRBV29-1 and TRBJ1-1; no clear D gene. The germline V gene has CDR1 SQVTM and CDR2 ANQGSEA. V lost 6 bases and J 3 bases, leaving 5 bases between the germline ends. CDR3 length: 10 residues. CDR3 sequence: CSVQHTEAFF. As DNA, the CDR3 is TGCAGCGTGCAGCACACTGAAGCTTTCTTT. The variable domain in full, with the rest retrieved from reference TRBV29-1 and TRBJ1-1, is SAVISQKPSRDICQRGTSLTIQCQVDSQVTMMFWYRQQPGQSLTLIATANQGSEATYESGFVIDKFPISRPNLTFSTLTVSNMSPEDSSIYLCSVQHTEAFFGQGTRLTVV.

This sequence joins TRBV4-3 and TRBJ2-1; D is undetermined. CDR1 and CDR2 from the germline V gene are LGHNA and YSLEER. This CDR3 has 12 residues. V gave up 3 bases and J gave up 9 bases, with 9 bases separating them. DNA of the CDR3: TGCGCCAGCAGCCACGATAGAAGTGAGCAGTTCTTC. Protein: CASSHDRSEQFF.

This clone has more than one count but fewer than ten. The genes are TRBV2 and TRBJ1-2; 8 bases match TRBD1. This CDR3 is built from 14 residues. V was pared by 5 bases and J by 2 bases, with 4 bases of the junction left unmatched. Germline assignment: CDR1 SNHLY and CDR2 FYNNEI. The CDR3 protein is CASSRTGPNYGYTF. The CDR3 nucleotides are TGTGCCAGCAGTCGGACAGGGCCGAACTATGGCTACACCTTC. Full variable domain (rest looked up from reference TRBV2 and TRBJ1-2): EPEVTQTPSHQVTQMGQEVILRCVPISNHLYFYWYRQILGQKVEFLVSFYNNEISEKSEIFDDQFSVERPDGSNFTLKIRSTKLEDSAMYFCASSRTGPNYGYTFGSGTRLTVV.

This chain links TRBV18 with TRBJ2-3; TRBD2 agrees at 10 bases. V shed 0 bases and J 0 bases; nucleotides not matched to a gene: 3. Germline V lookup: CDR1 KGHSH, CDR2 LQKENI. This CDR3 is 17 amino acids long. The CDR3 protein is CASSPPSLAGSTDTQYF. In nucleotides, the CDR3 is TGTGCCAGCTCACCACCGTCACTAGCGGGGAGCACAGATACGCAGTATTTT. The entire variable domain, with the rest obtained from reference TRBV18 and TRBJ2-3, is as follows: NAGVMQNPRHLVRRRGQEARLRCSPMKGHSHVYWYRQLPEEGLKFMVYLQKENIIDESGMPKERFSAEFPKEGPSILRIQQVVRGDSAAYFCASSPPSLAGSTDTQYFGPGTRLTVL.

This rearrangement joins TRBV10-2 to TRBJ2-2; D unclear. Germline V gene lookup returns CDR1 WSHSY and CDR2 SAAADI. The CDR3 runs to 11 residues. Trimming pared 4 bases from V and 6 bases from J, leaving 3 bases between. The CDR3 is CASSAAGELFF. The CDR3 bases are TGCGCCAGCAGTGCGGCCGGGGAGCTGTTTTTT.

Here the CDR3 DNA reads TGTGCCAGCAGTCAGGGGCCCTACACCGGGGAGCTGTTTTTT. It translates to CASSQGPYTGELFF. The chain carries TRBV2 and TRBJ2-2, with D perhaps matching TRBD1 (6 bases). The CDR3 spans 14 residues. V gave up 5 bases and J gave up 3 bases, with 10 bases separating them. Germline loops: CDR1 SNHLY, CDR2 FYNNEI.

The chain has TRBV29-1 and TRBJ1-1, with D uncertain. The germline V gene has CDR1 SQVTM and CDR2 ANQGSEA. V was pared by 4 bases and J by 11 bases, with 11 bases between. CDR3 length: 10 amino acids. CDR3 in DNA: TGCAGCGTTGGAGGGTCGGTGGCTTTCTTT. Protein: CSVGGSVAFF.

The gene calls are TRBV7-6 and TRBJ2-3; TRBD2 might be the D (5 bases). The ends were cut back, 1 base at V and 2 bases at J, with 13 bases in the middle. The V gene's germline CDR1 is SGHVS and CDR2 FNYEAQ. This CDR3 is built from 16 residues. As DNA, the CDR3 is TGTGCCAGCAGCTTAGGTTCAGCGGCCATCACAGATACGCAGTATTTT. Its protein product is CASSLGSAAITDTQYF.

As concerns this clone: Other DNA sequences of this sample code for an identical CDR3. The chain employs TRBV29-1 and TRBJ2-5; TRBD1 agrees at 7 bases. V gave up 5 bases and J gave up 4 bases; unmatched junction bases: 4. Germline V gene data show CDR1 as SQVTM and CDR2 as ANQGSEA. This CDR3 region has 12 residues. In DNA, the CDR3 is TGCAGCGTTCGACAGGGCGGAGAGACCCAGTACTTC. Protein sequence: CSVRQGGETQYF.

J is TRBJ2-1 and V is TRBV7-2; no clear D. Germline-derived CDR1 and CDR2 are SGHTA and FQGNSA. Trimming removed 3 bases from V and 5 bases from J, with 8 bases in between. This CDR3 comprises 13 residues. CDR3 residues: CASSFDPDNEQFF. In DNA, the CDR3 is TGTGCCAGCAGCTTCGATCCGGACAATGAGCAGTTCTTC. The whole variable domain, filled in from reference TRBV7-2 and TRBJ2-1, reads GAGVSQSPSNKVTEKGKDVELRCDPISGHTALYWYRQSLGQGLEFLIYFQGNSAPDKSGLPSDRFSAERTGGSVSTLTIQRTQQEDSAVYLCASSFDPDNEQFFGPGTRLTVL.

CDR3 sequence (DNA): TGTGCCAGTAGTATAGACTCCCCGGGCACTGAAGCTTTCTTT. It specifies CASSIDSPGTEAFF. The chain joins TRBV19 to TRBJ1-1, with D hard to call. Trimming took off 0 bases at V and 4 bases at J, with 9 bases between the two ends. This CDR3 spans 14 amino acids. CDR1 and CDR2 (germline): LNHDA, SQIVND (reference sequence).

In nucleotides, the CDR3 is TGTGCCAGCGGGAACATTCAGTACTTC. Its protein is CASGNIQYF. This chain joins TRBV28 and TRBJ2-4; D is undetermined. Germline values: CDR1 MDHEN, CDR2 SYDVKM. The CDR3 spans 9 residues. V lost 8 bases and J lost 7, with 3 bases in between. The whole variable domain, remainder taken from reference TRBV28 and TRBJ2-4, is DVKVTQSSRYLVKRTGEKVFLECVQDMDHENMFWYRQDPGLGLRLIYFSYDVKMKEKGDIPEGYSVSREKKERFSLILESASTNQTSMYLCASGNIQYFGAGTRLSVL.

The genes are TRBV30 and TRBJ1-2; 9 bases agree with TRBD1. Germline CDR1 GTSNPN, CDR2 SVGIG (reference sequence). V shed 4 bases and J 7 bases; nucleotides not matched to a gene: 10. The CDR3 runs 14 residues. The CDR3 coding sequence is TGTGCCTGGAACCGGGACAGGGACATAGGTGGCTACACCTTC. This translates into CAWNRDRDIGGYTF.

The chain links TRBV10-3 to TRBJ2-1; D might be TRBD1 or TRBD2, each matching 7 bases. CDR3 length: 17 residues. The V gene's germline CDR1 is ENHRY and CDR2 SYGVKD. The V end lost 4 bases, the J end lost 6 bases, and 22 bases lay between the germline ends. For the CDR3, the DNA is TGTGCCATCAGTGCTACACAGGGGCTGGGGGGGAGCAATGAGCAGTTCTTC. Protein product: CAISATQGLGGSNEQFF.

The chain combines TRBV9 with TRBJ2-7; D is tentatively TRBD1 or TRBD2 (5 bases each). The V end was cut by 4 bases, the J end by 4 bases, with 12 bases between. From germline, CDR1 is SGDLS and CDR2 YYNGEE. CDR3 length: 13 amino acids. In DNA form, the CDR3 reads TGTGCCAGCAGCCGGGACCGGGATTACGAGCAGTACTTC. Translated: CASSRDRDYEQYF.

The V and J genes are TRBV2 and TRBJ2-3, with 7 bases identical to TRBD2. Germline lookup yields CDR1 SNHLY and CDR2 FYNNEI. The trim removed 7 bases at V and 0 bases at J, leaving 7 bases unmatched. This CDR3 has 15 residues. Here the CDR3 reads CASTPLGLSTDTQYF. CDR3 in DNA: TGTGCCAGCACTCCCTTGGGACTAAGCACAGATACGCAGTATTTT.

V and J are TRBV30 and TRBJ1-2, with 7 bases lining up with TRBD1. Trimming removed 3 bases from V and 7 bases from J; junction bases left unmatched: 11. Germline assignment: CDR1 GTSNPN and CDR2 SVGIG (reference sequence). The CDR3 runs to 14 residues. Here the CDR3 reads CAWSAHRGQGGYTF. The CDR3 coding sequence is TGTGCCTGGAGCGCACATAGGGGGCAAGGTGGCTACACCTTC.

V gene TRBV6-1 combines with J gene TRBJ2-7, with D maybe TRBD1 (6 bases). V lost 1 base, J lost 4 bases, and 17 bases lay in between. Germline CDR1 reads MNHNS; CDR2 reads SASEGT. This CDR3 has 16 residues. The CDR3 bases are TGTGCCAGCAGTGAAGAGCTAGGTAGACAGGAGTACGAGCAGTACTTC. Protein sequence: CASSEELGRQEYEQYF.

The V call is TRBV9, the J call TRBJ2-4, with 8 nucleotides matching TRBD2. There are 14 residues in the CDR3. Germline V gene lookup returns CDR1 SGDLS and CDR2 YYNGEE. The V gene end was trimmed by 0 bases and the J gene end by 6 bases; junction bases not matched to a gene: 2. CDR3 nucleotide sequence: TGTGCCAGCAGCGTAGGAAGCGGGGGAAACATTCAGTACTTC. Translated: CASSVGSGGNIQYF.

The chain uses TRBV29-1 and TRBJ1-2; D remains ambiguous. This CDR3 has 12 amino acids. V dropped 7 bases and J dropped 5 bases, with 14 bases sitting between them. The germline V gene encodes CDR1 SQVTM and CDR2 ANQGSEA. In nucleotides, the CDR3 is TGCAGCGCCGGGGATACTTCGTATGGCTACACCTTC. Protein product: CSAGDTSYGYTF.

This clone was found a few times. Here the CDR3 DNA reads TGTGCCAGTAGTATTTCGACGGGGGAACGTGGCGAGCAGTACTTC. This translates into CASSISTGERGEQYF. The rearrangement uses TRBV19 and TRBJ2-7, with a possible D match to TRBD2 (6 bases). The CDR3 length is 15 residues. Germline V gives CDR1 LNHDA, CDR2 SQIVND (reference sequence). Trimming shortened V by 3 bases and J by 6 bases, and 18 bases separated the two germline ends.

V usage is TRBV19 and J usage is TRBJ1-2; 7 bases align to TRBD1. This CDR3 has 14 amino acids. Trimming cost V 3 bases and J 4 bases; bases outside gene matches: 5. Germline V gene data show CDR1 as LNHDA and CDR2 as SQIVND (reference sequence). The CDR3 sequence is CASSMDTGAYGYTF. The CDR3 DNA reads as TGTGCCAGTAGTATGGACACAGGGGCCTATGGCTACACCTTC. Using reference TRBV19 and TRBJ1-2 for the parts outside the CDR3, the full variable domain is DGGITQSPKYLFRKEGQNVTLSCEQNLNHDAMYWYRQDPGQGLRLIYYSQIVNDFQKGDIAEGYSVSREKKESFPLTVTSAQKNPTAFYLCASSMDTGAYGYTFGSGTRLTVV.

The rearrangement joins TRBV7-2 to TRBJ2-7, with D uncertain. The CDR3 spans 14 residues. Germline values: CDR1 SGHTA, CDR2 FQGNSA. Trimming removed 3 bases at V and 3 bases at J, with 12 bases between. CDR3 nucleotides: TGTGCCAGCAGCTTGAGTCACCTCTACTACGAGCAGTACTTC. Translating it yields CASSLSHLYYEQYF.